The present TCR beta chain was sequenced within a study of human T cells and chemical hapten exposure. Study-level background: Diphenylcyclopropenone doses were given weekly to the scalps of patients across the approximately 24-week study.

V was pared by 6 bases and J by 2 bases, with 8 bases between. The CDR3 is 12 amino acids. Single cDNA molecules in the library carried unique molecular identifiers attached during preparation. Study processing details: There were a median of around 100,000 TCRs per sample, with a range from roughly 23,224 to 690,600. TCRdb processed the RACE reads anew with MiXCR; each CDR3 protein has one entry. TCRdb's processing, not the authors' own work, is the source of the V and J calls. Among roughly 250,000 distinct CDR3 sequences listed, more than 6.5% were seen once. This sample's time point: pre-sensitization, week 0. The sample's treatment: therapeutic diphenylcyclopropenone sensitization with weekly scalp DPC. This clonotype was seen many times. Its matching antigen is unknown. Broader study findings: The study found expanded TCRs formed significantly more large CDR3 similarity clusters than controls.

The genes are TRBV12-3 or TRBV12-4 and TRBJ2-7, with D perhaps TRBD1 (5 bases). This TCR was sampled from a woman aged 40 to 50 with alopecia areata. Some clones in this sample may be carry-over from other donors' samples. The sample was whole blood, taken in connection with sensitization to the hapten diphenylcyclopropenone (DPC). The CDR3 here is CASSTGTYEQYF. CDR3 nucleotide sequence: TGTGCCAGCAGCACAGGTACCTACGAGCAGTACTTC.